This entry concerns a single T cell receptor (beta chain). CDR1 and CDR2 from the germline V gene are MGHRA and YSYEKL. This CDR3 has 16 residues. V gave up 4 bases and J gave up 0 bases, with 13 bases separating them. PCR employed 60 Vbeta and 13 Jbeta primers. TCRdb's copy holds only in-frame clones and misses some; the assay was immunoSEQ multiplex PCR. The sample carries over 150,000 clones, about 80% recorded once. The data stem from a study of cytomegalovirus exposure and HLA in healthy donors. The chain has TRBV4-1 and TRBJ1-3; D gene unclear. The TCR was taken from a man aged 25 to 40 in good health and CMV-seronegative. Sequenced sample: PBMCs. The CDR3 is CASSPRRHYSGNTIYF. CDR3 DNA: TGCGCCAGCAGCCCTCGCCGGCACTACTCTGGAAACACCATATATTTT.